The 21 T cell receptor beta chains presented below share a single source sample, sequenced in a study of PD-L1 blockade in urothelial cancer. The assay was immunoSEQ multiplex PCR, and TCRdb's table has in-frame clones only and misses some. The sample consists of 65,000 to 80,000 clones, 84% of them appearing once. This material consisted of PBMCs, taken around atezolizumab (anti-PD-L1) treatment. These receptors were collected from a man in his 70s with urothelial cancer.

This chain joins TRBV5-4 and TRBJ2-6, with D unclear. The germline gives CDR1 SGHNT, CDR2 YYREEE (reference sequence). There are 14 residues in the CDR3. The germline V and J ends were trimmed by 2 bases and 0 bases, with 3 bases remaining between them. The CDR3 region has the DNA TGTGCCAGCAGCTTCAGCTCTGGGGCCAACGTCCTGACTTTC. This encodes CASSFSSGANVLTF.

The chain has TRBV2 and TRBJ1-4; 10 bases line up with TRBD1. Germline V CDR1 and CDR2: SNHLY, FYNNEI. The CDR3 is made up of 16 amino acids. V dropped 6 bases and J dropped 0; count of bases not matched to a gene: 4. The CDR3 nucleotides are TGTGCCAGCAGGGCCGGACAGGGGGCAACTAATGAAAAACTGTTTTTT. Translating it yields CASRAGQGATNEKLFF.

About this clone itself: The sample contains more than one DNA sequence encoding this CDR3. The chain employs TRBV19 and TRBJ2-7; D is ambiguous. V dropped 3 bases and J dropped 0 bases, with 6 bases sitting between them. This CDR3 spans 13 amino acids. Germline loops: CDR1 LNHDA, CDR2 SQIVND (reference sequence). CDR3 region: CASSISRSYEQYF. For the CDR3, the DNA is TGTGCCAGTAGTATTTCCCGCTCCTACGAGCAGTACTTC.

The genes are TRBV19 and TRBJ1-2, with a weak D call TRBD1 (5 bases). V was trimmed by 3 bases and J by 3 bases, leaving 20 bases between them. Germline CDR1 is LNHDA and CDR2 is SQIVND (reference sequence). The CDR3 totals 17 residues. This CDR3 is CASSIGGRVGLDYGYTF. Here the CDR3 DNA reads TGTGCCAGTAGTATTGGTGGCAGGGTAGGATTGGACTATGGCTACACCTTC.

The chain carries TRBV6-6 and TRBJ1-2; 12 nucleotides agree with TRBD1. The ends lost 7 bases at V and 5 bases at J; junction bases unmatched: 2. Germline V gene sequence: CDR1 MNHNY, CDR2 SVGAGI (reference sequence). This CDR3 has 13 residues. This CDR3 is CASTGQGAYGYTF. The CDR3, as DNA: TGTGCCAGCACGGGACAGGGGGCTTATGGCTACACCTTC.

The chain recombines TRBV28 with TRBJ2-2; 15 positions match TRBD2. The CDR3 contains 19 residues. The ends lost 5 bases at V and 5 bases at J; junction bases unmatched: 12. CDR1 and CDR2 (germline): MDHEN, SYDVKM. In nucleotides, the CDR3 is TGTGCCAGCAGTGGACACCCGGGACTAGCGGGAGGTGGTACCGGGGAGCTGTTTTTT. As protein: CASSGHPGLAGGGTGELFF.

The chain joins TRBV11-2 to TRBJ2-3; TRBD1 agrees at 7 bases. Germline V gene sequence: CDR1 SGHAT, CDR2 FQNNGV. The CDR3 sequence is 15 residues long. The trim removed 5 bases at V and 3 bases at J, leaving 8 bases unmatched. This CDR3 reads CASSPGRQGTDTQYF. The CDR3 DNA sequence: TGTGCCAGCAGCCCAGGAAGACAGGGTACAGATACGCAGTATTTT.

V gene TRBV5-4 combines with J gene TRBJ2-7, with 9 bases identical to TRBD2. Germline assignment: CDR1 SGHNT and CDR2 YYREEE (reference sequence). V was clipped by 0 bases and J by 3 bases; unmatched bases: 1. This CDR3 has 14 residues. The CDR3 loop is CASSLASGNYEQYF. The CDR3 DNA reads TGTGCCAGCAGCTTGGCTAGCGGGAACTACGAGCAGTACTTC.

This chain joins TRBV7-8 and TRBJ2-4, with 7 bases identical to TRBD2. The CDR3 totals 15 residues. CDR1 SGHVS and CDR2 FQNEAQ come from the germline V gene. Unmatched junction bases numbered 13, after V lost 5 bases and J lost 9 bases. The CDR3 nucleotides read TGTGCCAGCAGCCCCGCGGGGGTGGAAGATAGCATTCAGTACTTC. Translating it yields CASSPAGVEDSIQYF.

The chain combines TRBV29-1 with TRBJ2-7; 8 nucleotides align to TRBD2. The CDR3 totals 13 residues. Per germline, CDR1 SQVTM and CDR2 ANQGSEA. J was trimmed by 4 bases and V by 5 bases; bases with no gene match: 7. CDR3 DNA sequence: TGCAGCGTTCTATTAGCGGGAAGATACGAGCAGTACTTC. Translated: CSVLLAGRYEQYF.

This chain uses TRBV5-4 with TRBJ1-4; D is perhaps TRBD1 (5 bases). The V and J ends lost 4 bases and 8 bases respectively, with 12 bases between them. This CDR3 comprises 13 residues. CDR1 and CDR2 (germline): SGHNT, YYREEE (reference sequence). The CDR3 spells CASSLAGDEKLFF. CDR3 nucleotides: TGTGCCAGCAGCCTCGCGGGGGACGAAAAACTGTTTTTT.

The V gene is TRBV7-9, the J gene TRBJ2-3; 11 bases are shared with TRBD1. The CDR3 is 15 amino acids. Germline lookup yields CDR1 SEHNR and CDR2 FQNEAQ (reference sequence). V shed 4 bases and J 5 bases; nucleotides not matched to a gene: 5. The CDR3 sequence: CASSSRTGGIDTQYF. For the CDR3, the DNA is TGTGCCAGCAGCTCAAGGACAGGGGGCATAGATACGCAGTATTTT.

V and J are TRBV9 and TRBJ2-2, with 8 bases identical to TRBD2. Germline CDR1 SGDLS, CDR2 YYNGEE. The CDR3 consists of 18 residues. The ends lost 0 bases at V and 2 bases at J; junction bases unmatched: 9. CDR3 protein: CASSVGAGGPTNTGELFF. The CDR3 DNA follows: TGTGCCAGCAGCGTAGGGGCGGGAGGCCCCACAAACACCGGGGAGCTGTTTTTT.

The rearrangement uses TRBV7-9 and TRBJ1-2; 9 nucleotides agree with TRBD1. From germline, CDR1 is SEHNR and CDR2 FQNEAQ (reference sequence). V lost 5 bases to trimming and J lost 4 bases; unmatched junction nucleotides: 8. The CDR3 is 15 residues long. The CDR3 DNA sequence: TGTGCCAGCAGCATCGGGACAGGGACCCTCTATGGCTACACCTTC. Translating it yields CASSIGTGTLYGYTF.

The chain recombines TRBV27 with TRBJ2-1, with TRBD2 matching 8 bases. J gave up 4 bases and V 6 bases, and 11 bases lay outside the gene matches. The CDR3 consists of 16 residues. In germline, CDR1 is MNHEY, CDR2 SMNVEV (reference sequence). As DNA, the CDR3 is TGTGCCAGCAGAAGCTTGAAGCGGGGGTCTTACAATGAGCAGTTCTTC. It specifies CASRSLKRGSYNEQFF.

The chain recombines TRBV28 with TRBJ1-1; 9 bases match TRBD1. The CDR3 extends over 13 amino acids. J was trimmed by 11 bases and V by 3 bases; bases with no gene match: 7. CDR1 and CDR2 (germline): MDHEN, SYDVKM. CDR3 nucleotide sequence: TGTGCCAGCAGTTTTAGGGACAGGGATGTCGCTTTCTTT. Amino acid sequence: CASSFRDRDVAFF.

As DNA, the CDR3 is TGTGCCAGCAGTGAAGAAGTAGCGGTCTCCTACGAGCAGTACTTC. This codes for CASSEEVAVSYEQYF. This rearrangement joins TRBV6-1 to TRBJ2-7; the D gene is possibly TRBD2 (6 bases). This CDR3 has 15 amino acids. The germline V gene encodes CDR1 MNHNS and CDR2 SASEGT. V gave up 1 base and J gave up 0 bases, with 10 bases separating them.

In this sample, this clone turned up a few times. V and J are TRBV10-3 and TRBJ1-3; TRBD1 might be the D (5 bases). CDR1 and CDR2 from the germline V gene are ENHRY and SYGVKD. V was trimmed by 7 bases and J by 0 bases, leaving 13 bases between them. The CDR3 extends over 15 amino acids. CDR3 sequence: CAINRDGSSGNTIYF. CDR3 DNA: TGTGCCATCAACCGGGACGGGAGCTCTGGAAACACCATATATTTT.

This rearrangement joins TRBV9 to TRBJ2-1; 7 nucleotides match TRBD2. After removal of 0 bases from V and 12 bases from J, the junction contained 15 bases not matched to a gene. This CDR3 spans 16 amino acids. The V gene's germline CDR1 is SGDLS and CDR2 YYNGEE. DNA for the CDR3: TGTGCCAGCAGCGTAGATTTACGGGAATCTCCTAGCGGGCAGTTCTTC. Its translation: CASSVDLRESPSGQFF.

The V and J genes are TRBV5-1 and TRBJ2-3, with D possibly being TRBD2 (5 bases). The CDR3 has 15 amino acids. V lost 4 bases and J lost 1, with 13 bases in between. Germline CDR1 SGHRS, CDR2 YFSETQ. As DNA, the CDR3 is TGCGCCAGCAGCCCTGGAGCGGATCGCACAGATACGCAGTATTTT. Its protein product is CASSPGADRTDTQYF.

This clone occurred once. V is TRBV10-3 and J is TRBJ2-7, with a tentative D call TRBD2 (6 bases). V was pared by 0 bases and J by 3 bases, with 21 bases between. This CDR3 is built from 18 residues. The V gene's germline CDR1 is ENHRY and CDR2 SYGVKD. Here the CDR3 reads CAISESTPSFLGGYEQYF. CDR3 DNA sequence: TGTGCCATCAGTGAGTCGACTCCCAGCTTCCTGGGGGGCTACGAGCAGTACTTC.